A single sample is the source of the 26 T cell receptor beta chains below, sequenced in a study of PD-1 blockade in classical Hodgkin lymphoma. With no exception, relapse followed autologous stem cell transplantation in all patients, and brentuximab vedotin exposure varied. Sequencing used immunoSEQ multiplex PCR; TCRdb keeps in-frame clones, though not all of them. The sample carries approximately 89,000 clones, roughly 83% recorded once. The material was peripheral blood mononuclear cells (PBMCs), obtained at baseline. These TCRs come from a human donor with classical Hodgkin lymphoma.

This clone showed up many times. V and J are TRBV7-2 and TRBJ2-3; TRBD1 matches at 7 bases. The germline V gene has CDR1 SGHTA and CDR2 FQGNSA. The V and J ends lost 7 bases and 2 bases, in that order; junction bases with no gene match: 3. The CDR3 sequence is 13 residues long. The CDR3 spells CASNTGDTDTQYF. CDR3 in DNA: TGTGCCAGCAACACAGGGGACACAGATACGCAGTATTTT.

The CDR3 reads CASRGTGTGAYF. CDR3 DNA: TGTGCCAGCAGGGGAACCGGGACAGGGGCGTACTTC. The chain links TRBV6-5 to TRBJ2-7; TRBD1 matches at 10 bases. With V trimmed by 6 bases and J by 12 bases, 8 bases remained unmatched. CDR1 is MNHEY and CDR2 is SVGAGI in the germline V gene. CDR3 size: 12 residues.

V and J are TRBV18 and TRBJ2-7, with 9 positions matching TRBD1. This CDR3 comprises 14 residues. V gave up 6 bases and J gave up 4 bases; unmatched junction bases: 7. CDR1 is KGHSH, CDR2 LQKENI, per germline. The CDR3 nucleotides are TGTGCCAGCTCCCCCGGGACAGGGAAGTACGAGCAGTACTTC. It yields the protein CASSPGTGKYEQYF.

The chain is built from TRBV30 and TRBJ2-1, with D perhaps matching TRBD2 (6 bases). The CDR3 contains 12 residues. CDR1 is GTSNPN and CDR2 is SVGIG in the germline V gene (reference sequence). Deletions cut 2 bases from V and 7 bases from J, with 9 bases between. The CDR3 reads CAWSNLANEQFF. The CDR3, as DNA: TGTGCCTGGAGTAATCTAGCGAATGAGCAGTTCTTC.

The chain combines TRBV7-2 with TRBJ1-2, with a tentative D call TRBD1 (5 bases). The length of the CDR3 is 12 residues. Trimming removed 3 bases from V and 8 bases from J, with 10 bases in between. Germline V lookup: CDR1 SGHTA, CDR2 FQGNSA. CDR3 in amino acids: CASSLGLWGYTF. CDR3 DNA sequence: TGTGCCAGCAGCTTGGGGCTCTGGGGCTACACCTTC.

This clone is medium-sized. This chain joins TRBV7-6 and TRBJ2-7; D unresolved. Trimming pared 3 bases from V and 3 bases from J, leaving 9 bases between. This CDR3 comprises 13 residues. Germline assignment: CDR1 SGHVS and CDR2 FNYEAQ. Written as DNA, the CDR3 is TGTGCCAGCAGCTTCGGGCAGTTCTACGAGCAGTACTTC. Its translation is CASSFGQFYEQYF.

The gene calls are TRBV6-6 and TRBJ2-5; D unresolved. The germline gives CDR1 MNHNY, CDR2 SVGAGI (reference sequence). V lost 2 bases and J lost 5, with 9 bases in between. The CDR3 has 13 residues. The CDR3 is CASSYGTMETQYF. The CDR3 coding sequence is TGTGCCAGCAGTTACGGCACCATGGAGACCCAGTACTTC.

The sample holds one count of this clone. V gene TRBV6-6 combines with J gene TRBJ1-1, with D tentatively TRBD1 (5 bases). CDR3 length equals 12 residues. Germline CDR1 and CDR2: MNHNY and SVGAGI (reference sequence). V was shortened by 2 bases and J by 8 bases, with 9 bases between the two germline ends. The CDR3 DNA follows: TGTGCCAGCAGTTACGTGTCAGGGGAAGCTTTCTTT. Encoded protein: CASSYVSGEAFF.

This clone has just one count. The chain is built from TRBV28 and TRBJ2-2; D gene ambiguous. Germline lookup yields CDR1 MDHEN and CDR2 SYDVKM. The CDR3 length is 13 residues. V shed 3 bases and J shed 1 base, with 3 bases lying between them. The CDR3, as DNA: TGTGCCAGCAGTTTGGTGAACACCGGGGAGCTGTTTTTT. As protein: CASSLVNTGELFF. Filled out from reference TRBV28 and TRBJ2-2, the complete variable domain reads DVKVTQSSRYLVKRTGEKVFLECVQDMDHENMFWYRQDPGLGLRLIYFSYDVKMKEKGDIPEGYSVSREKKERFSLILESASTNQTSMYLCASSLVNTGELFFGEGSRLTVL.

The chain is built from TRBV28 and TRBJ2-5; 8 bases agree with TRBD2. The V segment lost 4 bases and the J segment 3 bases; nucleotides outside the gene matches: 7. Germline V gives CDR1 MDHEN, CDR2 SYDVKM. The CDR3 is made up of 15 amino acids. The CDR3 here is CASSSLLAAKETQYF. The CDR3 bases are TGTGCCAGCAGTTCCCTACTAGCGGCGAAAGAGACCCAGTACTTC.

The genes are TRBV5-1 and TRBJ2-7; D may be TRBD2 (7 bases). The CDR3 extends over 14 amino acids. V shed 5 bases and J shed 4 bases, with 16 bases lying between them. Germline values: CDR1 SGHRS, CDR2 YFSETQ. The CDR3 here is CASSVGGLLYEQYF. DNA of the CDR3: TGCGCCAGCAGTGTCGGGGGGCTCCTATACGAGCAGTACTTC. The entire variable domain, with the rest obtained from reference TRBV5-1 and TRBJ2-7, is as follows: KAGVTQTPRYLIKTRGQQVTLSCSPISGHRSVSWYQQTPGQGLQFLFEYFSETQRNKGNFPGRFSGRQFSNSRSEMNVSTLELGDSALYLCASSVGGLLYEQYFGPGTRLTVT.

This rearrangement joins TRBV9 to TRBJ2-3, with TRBD2 matching over 9 bases. The J segment lost 0 bases and the V segment lost 0 bases, leaving 5 bases of the junction unmatched. Germline V CDR1 and CDR2: SGDLS, YYNGEE. This CDR3 comprises 17 residues. The CDR3 region has the DNA TGTGCCAGCAGCGTAGATCCCCTAGCGGGAAGCACAGATACGCAGTATTTT. This translates into CASSVDPLAGSTDTQYF.

The rearrangement links TRBV5-6 to TRBJ2-2, with 9 positions matching TRBD2. V shed 4 bases, J shed 6 bases, and the junction held 7 bases outside the gene matches. Germline-derived CDR1 and CDR2 are SGHDT and YYEEEE. The CDR3 is made up of 15 amino acids. The CDR3 DNA sequence: TGTGCCAGCAGCCGCAGCGGGAGGAGCGCCGGGGAGCTGTTTTTT. Translation: CASSRSGRSAGELFF.

The V gene is TRBV10-3, the J gene TRBJ1-5; 9 positions agree with TRBD1. The CDR3 has 14 amino acids. Trimming removed 6 bases from V and 7 bases from J; junction bases left unmatched: 7. Germline V gives CDR1 ENHRY, CDR2 SYGVKD. The chain's CDR3 is CAISGRTGEQPQHF. In DNA, the CDR3 is TGTGCCATCAGCGGGAGGACAGGGGAACAGCCCCAGCATTTT.

This rearrangement joins TRBV6-5 to TRBJ1-2; no definite D call. Germline loops: CDR1 MNHEY, CDR2 SVGAGI. CDR3 length: 15 amino acids. Trimming pared 7 bases from V and 4 bases from J, leaving 19 bases between. The CDR3, as DNA: TGTGCCAGCACTACCCTCTATGGGGAGATCTATGGCTACACCTTC. It yields the protein CASTTLYGEIYGYTF.

This chain uses TRBV5-4 with TRBJ2-6, with 7 positions matching TRBD1. CDR3 length: 16 residues. Germline V gives CDR1 SGHNT, CDR2 YYREEE (reference sequence). V was clipped by 4 bases and J by 2 bases; unmatched bases: 6. DNA for the CDR3: TGTGCCAGCAGCACCGCAGGGGGAACTGGGGCCAACGTCCTGACTTTC. Translation: CASSTAGGTGANVLTF. The full variable domain, completed using reference TRBV5-4 and TRBJ2-6, is ETGVTQSPTHLIKTRGQQVTLRCSSQSGHNTVSWYQQALGQGPQFIFQYYREEENGRGNFPPRFSGLQFPNYSSELNVNALELDDSALYLCASSTAGGTGANVLTFGAGSRLTVL.

Here the CDR3 reads CASSPIRLAGPNSYEQYF. The CDR3 DNA reads TGTGCCAGCAGCCCCATACGACTAGCGGGCCCTAACTCCTACGAGCAGTACTTC. This chain uses TRBV7-2 with TRBJ2-7, with 10 bases aligning to TRBD2. V shed 5 bases and J 0 bases; nucleotides not matched to a gene: 13. Germline V gives CDR1 SGHTA, CDR2 FQGNSA. There are 18 residues in the CDR3.

This clone showed up just a few times. The rearrangement links TRBV7-9 to TRBJ2-7, with 12 bases identical to TRBD2. With V trimmed by 5 bases and J by 2 bases, 7 bases remained unmatched. CDR3 size: 16 residues. Germline CDR1 SEHNR, CDR2 FQNEAQ (reference sequence). This CDR3 reads CASSETSGRSAYEQYF. The CDR3 DNA follows: TGTGCCAGCAGCGAAACTAGCGGGAGGTCCGCCTACGAGCAGTACTTC.

This chain connects TRBV4-2 to TRBJ1-3; no firm D call. From germline, CDR1 is LGHNA and CDR2 YNFKEQ. The CDR3 covers 17 residues. V lost 0 bases to trimming and J lost 0 bases, with 12 bases between them. CDR3 region: CASSQDPHRDSGNTIYF. As DNA, the CDR3 is TGTGCCAGCAGCCAAGATCCCCACAGAGACTCTGGAAACACCATATATTTT.

To note about this clone: The sample holds other DNA sequences that translate to the same CDR3. This chain links TRBV10-3 with TRBJ2-1, with 7 bases lining up with TRBD2. The CDR3 is 14 residues long. V dropped 8 bases and J dropped 6; count of bases not matched to a gene: 10. Per germline, CDR1 ENHRY and CDR2 SYGVKD. The CDR3: CAIGATSALNEQFF. For the CDR3, the DNA is TGTGCCATCGGAGCAACTAGCGCCCTCAATGAGCAGTTCTTC.

The rearrangement joins TRBV19 to TRBJ2-1; D gene uncertain. CDR1 LNHDA and CDR2 SQIVND come from the germline V gene (reference sequence). Trimming took 7 bases from V and 3 from J, leaving 16 bases between them. The CDR3 covers 15 residues. The CDR3 DNA reads as TGTGCCAGTAATTTAGGGAAATCTCGCTACAATGAGCAGTTCTTC. Translation gives CASNLGKSRYNEQFF.

The chain combines TRBV6-5 with TRBJ2-1, with 10 nucleotides matching TRBD2. V lost 7 bases and J lost 7; bases outside the gene matches: 4. Germline-derived CDR1 and CDR2 are MNHEY and SVGAGI. The CDR3 has 13 residues. The CDR3 DNA is TGTGCCAGCAAGGAACTAGCGGGAAATGAGCAGTTCTTC. This encodes CASKELAGNEQFF.

The chain recombines TRBV2 with TRBJ2-6; D remains unclear. Per the germline V gene, CDR1 is SNHLY and CDR2 is FYNNEI. This CDR3 has 13 residues. Trimming left V 7 bases short and J 3 bases short, with 7 bases between. DNA for the CDR3: TGTGCCAGCATTATGGGTGGGGCCAACGTCCTGACTTTC. Its protein is CASIMGGANVLTF.

The chain carries TRBV19 and TRBJ2-3; D unresolved. Between the trimmed V and J ends, which lost 4 bases and 0 bases, there was a span of 2 bases. The CDR3 runs to 12 residues. Germline CDR1 LNHDA, CDR2 SQIVND (reference sequence). CDR3 loop: CASSRSTDTQYF. CDR3 bases: TGTGCCAGTAGTAGGAGCACAGATACGCAGTATTTT.

This chain links TRBV25-1 with TRBJ2-1, with no clear D. From germline, CDR1 is MGHDK and CDR2 SYGVNS. V was pared by 4 bases and J by 8 bases, with 15 bases between. The CDR3 spans 14 residues. The CDR3 DNA follows: TGTGCCAGCAGTGCCCGGGCCATCCCCCATGAGCAGTTCTTC. Its protein product is CASSARAIPHEQFF. The full variable domain, in which reference TRBV25-1 and TRBJ2-1 provide the parts outside the CDR3, is EADIYQTPRYLVIGTGKKITLECSQTMGHDKMYWYQQDPGMELHLIHYSYGVNSTEKGDLSSESTVSRIRTEHFPLTLESARPSHTSQYLCASSARAIPHEQFFGPGTRLTVL.

The rearrangement joins TRBV2 to TRBJ1-1; D remains unclear. The CDR3 is 14 residues long. The V end was cut by 2 bases, the J end by 5 bases, with 12 bases between. Per germline, CDR1 SNHLY and CDR2 FYNNEI. The CDR3, as DNA: TGTGCCAGCAGTGAACGGGGATATAGAACTGAAGCTTTCTTT. It specifies CASSERGYRTEAFF.